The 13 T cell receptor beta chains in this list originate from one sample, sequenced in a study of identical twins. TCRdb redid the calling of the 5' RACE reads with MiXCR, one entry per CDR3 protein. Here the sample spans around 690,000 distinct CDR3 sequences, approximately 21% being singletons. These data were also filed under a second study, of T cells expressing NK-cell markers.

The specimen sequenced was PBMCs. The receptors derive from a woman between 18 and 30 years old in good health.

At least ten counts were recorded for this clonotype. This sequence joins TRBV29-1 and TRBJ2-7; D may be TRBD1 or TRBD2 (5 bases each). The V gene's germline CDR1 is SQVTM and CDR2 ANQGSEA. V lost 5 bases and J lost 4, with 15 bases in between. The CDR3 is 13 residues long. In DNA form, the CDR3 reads TGCAGCGTTCACGGGGCTGGGGGTTACGAGCAGTACTTC. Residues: CSVHGAGGYEQYF.

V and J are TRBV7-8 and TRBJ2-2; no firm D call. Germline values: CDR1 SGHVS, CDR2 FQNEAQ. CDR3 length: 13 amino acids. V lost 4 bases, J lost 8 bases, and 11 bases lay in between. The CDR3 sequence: CASSSFSGGELFF. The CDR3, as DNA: TGTGCCAGCAGCTCCTTCTCCGGGGGGGAGCTGTTTTTT.

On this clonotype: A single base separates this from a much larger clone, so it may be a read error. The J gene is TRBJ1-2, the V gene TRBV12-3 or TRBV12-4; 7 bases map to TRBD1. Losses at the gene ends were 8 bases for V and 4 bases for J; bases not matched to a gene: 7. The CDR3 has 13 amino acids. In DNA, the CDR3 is TGTGCCAGCTGTTCGGGACAGTTCTATGGCTACACCTTC. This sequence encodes CASCSGQFYGYTF.

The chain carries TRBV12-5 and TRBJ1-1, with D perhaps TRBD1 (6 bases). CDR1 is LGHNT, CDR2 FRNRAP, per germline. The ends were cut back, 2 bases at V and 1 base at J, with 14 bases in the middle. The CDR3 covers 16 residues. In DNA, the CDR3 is TGTGCTAGTGGTTTGTTGACAGGAAGAGGGAACACTGAAGCTTTCTTT. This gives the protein CASGLLTGRGNTEAFF.

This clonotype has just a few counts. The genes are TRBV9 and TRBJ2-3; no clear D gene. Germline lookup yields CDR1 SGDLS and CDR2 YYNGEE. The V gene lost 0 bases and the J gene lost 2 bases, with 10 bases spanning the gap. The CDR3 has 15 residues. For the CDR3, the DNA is TGTGCCAGCAGCGTAGAGGGTTCGGACACAGATACGCAGTATTTT. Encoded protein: CASSVEGSDTDTQYF.

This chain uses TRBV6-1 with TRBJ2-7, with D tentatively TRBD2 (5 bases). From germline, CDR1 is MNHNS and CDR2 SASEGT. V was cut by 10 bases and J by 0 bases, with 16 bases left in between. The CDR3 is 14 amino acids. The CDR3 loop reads CATVGSGSSYEQYF. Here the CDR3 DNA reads TGTGCCACCGTGGGGTCGGGGAGCTCCTACGAGCAGTACTTC.

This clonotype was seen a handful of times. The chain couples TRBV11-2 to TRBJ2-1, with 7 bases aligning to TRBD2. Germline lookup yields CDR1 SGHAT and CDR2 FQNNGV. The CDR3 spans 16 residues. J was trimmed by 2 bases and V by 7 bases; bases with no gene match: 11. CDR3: CASTYSASGAYNEQFF. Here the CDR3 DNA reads TGTGCCAGCACATATTCGGCCAGCGGGGCCTACAATGAGCAGTTCTTC.

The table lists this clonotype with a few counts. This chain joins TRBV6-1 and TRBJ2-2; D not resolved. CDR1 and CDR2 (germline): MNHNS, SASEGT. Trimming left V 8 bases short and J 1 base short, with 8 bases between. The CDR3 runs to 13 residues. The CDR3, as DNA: TGTGCCAGCGAAGCAGAGAACACCGGGGAGCTGTTTTTT. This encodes CASEAENTGELFF.

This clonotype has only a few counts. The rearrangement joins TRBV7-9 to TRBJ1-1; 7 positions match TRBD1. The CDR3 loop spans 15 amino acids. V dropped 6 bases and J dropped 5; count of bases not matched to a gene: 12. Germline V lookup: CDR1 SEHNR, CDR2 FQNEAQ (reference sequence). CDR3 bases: TGTGCCAGCAGTCCCCCCGGGGACAGAGGGACTGAAGCTTTCTTT. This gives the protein CASSPPGDRGTEAFF.

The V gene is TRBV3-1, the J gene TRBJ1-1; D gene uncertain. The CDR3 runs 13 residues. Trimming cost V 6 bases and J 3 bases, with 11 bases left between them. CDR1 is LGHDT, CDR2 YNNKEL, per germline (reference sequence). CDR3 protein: CASSVGTYTEAFF. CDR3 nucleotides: TGTGCCAGCAGTGTAGGCACCTACACTGAAGCTTTCTTT. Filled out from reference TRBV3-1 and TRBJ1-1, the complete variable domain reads DTAVSQTPKYLVTQMGNDKSIKCEQNLGHDTMYWYKQDSKKFLKIMFSYNNKELIINETVPNRFSPKSPDKAHLNLHINSLELGDSAVYFCASSVGTYTEAFFGQGTRLTVV.

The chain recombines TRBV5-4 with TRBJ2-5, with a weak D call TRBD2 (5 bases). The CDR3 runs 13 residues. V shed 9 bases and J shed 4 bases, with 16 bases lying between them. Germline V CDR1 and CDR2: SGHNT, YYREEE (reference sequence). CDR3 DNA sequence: TGTGCCATTGAGACCGGGAAAGGAGAGACCCAGTACTTC. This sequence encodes CAIETGKGETQYF.

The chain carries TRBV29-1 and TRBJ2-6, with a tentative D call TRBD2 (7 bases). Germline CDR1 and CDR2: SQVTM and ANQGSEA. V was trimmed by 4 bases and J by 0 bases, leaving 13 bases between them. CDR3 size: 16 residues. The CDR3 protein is CSVGGGPNSGANVLTF. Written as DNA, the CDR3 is TGCAGCGTTGGGGGGGGGCCCAACTCTGGGGCCAACGTCCTGACTTTC.

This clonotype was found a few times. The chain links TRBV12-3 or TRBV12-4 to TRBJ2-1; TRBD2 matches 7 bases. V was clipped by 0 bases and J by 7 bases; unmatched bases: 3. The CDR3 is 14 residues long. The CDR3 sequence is CASSLARGNNEQFF. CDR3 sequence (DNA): TGTGCCAGCAGTTTAGCGCGGGGGAATAATGAGCAGTTCTTC.